This T cell receptor beta chain originates from a study of blood T cell repertoires in COVID-19. Study in general: COVID-19 samples, acute and convalescent, were from the United States, Italy and Spain.

Trimming left V 3 bases short and J 4 bases short, with 16 bases between. CDR1 and CDR2 from the germline V gene are LNHDA and SQIVND (reference sequence). CDR3 length equals 16 residues. Produced via immunoSEQ multiplex PCR; TCRdb's table is partial and in-frame only. The table has more than 80,000 clones, 65% to 90% seen once; the top ten hold more than 1.5%. Input material: peripheral blood. This rearrangement joins TRBV19 to TRBJ2-1; D is possibly TRBD1 (6 bases). This sequence originates from a man older than 75 with acute or convalescent COVID-19. The CDR3 sequence is CASSMNPGTTYNEQFF. CDR3 sequence (DNA): TGTGCCAGTAGTATGAACCCCGGGACAACTTACAATGAGCAGTTCTTC.